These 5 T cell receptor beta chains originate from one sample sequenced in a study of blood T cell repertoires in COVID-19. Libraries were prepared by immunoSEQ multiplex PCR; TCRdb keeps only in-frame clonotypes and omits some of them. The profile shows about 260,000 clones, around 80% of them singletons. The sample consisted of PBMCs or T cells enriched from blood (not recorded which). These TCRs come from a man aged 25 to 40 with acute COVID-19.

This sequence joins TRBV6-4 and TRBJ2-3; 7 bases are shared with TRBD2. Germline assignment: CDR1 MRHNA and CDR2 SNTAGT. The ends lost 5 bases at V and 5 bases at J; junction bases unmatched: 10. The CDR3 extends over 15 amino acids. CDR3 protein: CASSPNGRPGDTQYF. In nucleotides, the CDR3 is TGTGCCAGCAGTCCGAACGGGAGGCCCGGAGATACGCAGTATTTT.

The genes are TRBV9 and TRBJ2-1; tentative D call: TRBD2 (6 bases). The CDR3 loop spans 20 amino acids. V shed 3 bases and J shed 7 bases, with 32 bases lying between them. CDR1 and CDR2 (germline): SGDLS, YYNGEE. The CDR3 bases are TGTGCCAGCAGCGCCACTCCCGGGGGTATGGGGACCGGACTCAAGAATGAGCAGTTCTTC. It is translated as CASSATPGGMGTGLKNEQFF.

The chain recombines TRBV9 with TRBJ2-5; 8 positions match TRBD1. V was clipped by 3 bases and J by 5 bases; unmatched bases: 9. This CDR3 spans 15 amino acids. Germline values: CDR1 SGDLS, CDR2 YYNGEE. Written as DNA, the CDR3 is TGTGCCAGCAGCGCCTCAGGGGGCTGGGAGGAGACCCAGTACTTC. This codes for CASSASGGWEETQYF.

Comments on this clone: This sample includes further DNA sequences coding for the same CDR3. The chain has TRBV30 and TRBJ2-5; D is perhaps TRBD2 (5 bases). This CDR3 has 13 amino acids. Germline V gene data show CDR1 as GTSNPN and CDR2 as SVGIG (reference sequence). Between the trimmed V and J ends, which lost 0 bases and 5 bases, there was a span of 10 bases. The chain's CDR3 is CAWSVRERETQYF. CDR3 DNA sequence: TGTGCCTGGAGTGTGAGGGAACGGGAGACCCAGTACTTC.

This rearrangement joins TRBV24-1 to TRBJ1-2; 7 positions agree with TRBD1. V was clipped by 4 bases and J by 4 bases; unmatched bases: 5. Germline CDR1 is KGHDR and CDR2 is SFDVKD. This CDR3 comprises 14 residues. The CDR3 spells CATSDDDRVYGYTF. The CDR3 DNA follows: TGTGCCACCAGTGACGATGACAGGGTCTATGGCTACACCTTC.